This entry describes one TCR beta chain. Its antigen is not identified. Repertoires were generated with immunoSEQ multiplex PCR, while TCRdb's copy carries only in-frame clones and drops some. The sample shows about 70,000 clones, more than 75% of them seen only once. The data belong to a study of T cell responses to AZD1222 COVID-19 vaccine. The study's findings and limits: Donor demographics were predominantly white British with a female majority; clonal diversity may be underestimated. Spike as a whole was targeted by vaccine-associated CD4 TCRs, dominant at 160-218 and 743-854.

The CDR3 runs 16 residues. Per the germline V gene, CDR1 is SGHAT and CDR2 is FQNNGV. Between the trimmed V and J ends, which lost 2 bases and 2 bases, there was a span of 15 bases. The chain uses TRBV11-2 and TRBJ1-1; TRBD1 is a possible D gene (5 bases). The receptor was derived from an adult who received the MenACWY meningococcal vaccine as a control. Sequencing was performed on peripheral blood, taken 28 days after the second dose of the MenACWY control vaccine. In nucleotides, the CDR3 is TGTGCCAGCAGCTTACTTACGGGGGAAGGAAACACTGAAGCTTTCTTT. Its protein is CASSLLTGEGNTEAFF.